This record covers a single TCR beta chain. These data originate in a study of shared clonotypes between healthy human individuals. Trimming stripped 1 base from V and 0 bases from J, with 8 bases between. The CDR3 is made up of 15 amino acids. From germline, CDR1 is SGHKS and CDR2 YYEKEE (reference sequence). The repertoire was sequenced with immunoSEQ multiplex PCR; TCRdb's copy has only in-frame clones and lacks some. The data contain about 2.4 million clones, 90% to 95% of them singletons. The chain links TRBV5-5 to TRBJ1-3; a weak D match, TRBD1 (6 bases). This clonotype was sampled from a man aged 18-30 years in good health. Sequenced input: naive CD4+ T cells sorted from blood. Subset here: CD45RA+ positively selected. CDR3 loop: CASSLLDSSGNTIYF. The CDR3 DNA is TGTGCCAGCAGCTTGCTGGACAGCTCTGGAAACACCATATATTTT.